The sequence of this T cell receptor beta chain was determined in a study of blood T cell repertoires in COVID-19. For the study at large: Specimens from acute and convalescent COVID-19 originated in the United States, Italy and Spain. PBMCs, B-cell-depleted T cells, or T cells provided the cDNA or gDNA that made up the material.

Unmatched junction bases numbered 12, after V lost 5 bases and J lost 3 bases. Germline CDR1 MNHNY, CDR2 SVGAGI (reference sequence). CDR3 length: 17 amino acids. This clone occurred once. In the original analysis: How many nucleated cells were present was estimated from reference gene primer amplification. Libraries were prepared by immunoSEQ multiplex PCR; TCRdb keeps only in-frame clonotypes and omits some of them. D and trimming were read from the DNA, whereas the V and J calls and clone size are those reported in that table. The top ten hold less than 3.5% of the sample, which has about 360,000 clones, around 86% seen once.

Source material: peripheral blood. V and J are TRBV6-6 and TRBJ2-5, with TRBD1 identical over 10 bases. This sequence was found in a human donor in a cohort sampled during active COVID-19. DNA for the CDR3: TGTGCCAGCAGTCGCCGCGGGACAGGGGTGGGGAAAGAGACCCAGTACTTC. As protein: CASSRRGTGVGKETQYF.